These 14 T cell receptor beta chains originate from one sample sequenced in a study of shared clonotypes between healthy human individuals. The data were produced by immunoSEQ multiplex PCR, yet TCRdb's version contains in-frame clones alone and is incomplete. The sample has millions of clones, less than 95% seen once. Terminally differentiated effector memory CD45RA+ cells were excluded by CCR7 positive selection of CD45RO-negative cells. The sequenced material came from naive CD8+ T cells sorted from blood. Every receptor here comes from a man aged 18 to 29 in good health.

This chain uses TRBV6-1 with TRBJ2-2; D remains ambiguous. Germline CDR1 reads MNHNS; CDR2 reads SASEGT. The V end lost 10 bases, the J end lost 3 bases, and 3 bases lay between the germline ends. The CDR3 length is 10 residues. This CDR3 reads CAIDTGELFF. CDR3 sequence (DNA): TGTGCCATCGACACCGGGGAGCTGTTTTTT.

V and J are TRBV6-6 and TRBJ2-5; 11 nucleotides align to TRBD1. The CDR3 totals 13 residues. Per germline, CDR1 MNHNY and CDR2 SVGAGI (reference sequence). Germline trimming cut 7 bases from V and 4 bases from J; bases unmatched to any gene: 2. The CDR3 spells CASTDRGPETQYF. The CDR3 DNA sequence: TGTGCCAGCACGGACAGGGGGCCAGAGACCCAGTACTTC.

The chain couples TRBV21-1 to TRBJ1-5; the D call in the table, TRBD1, was not verified against the DNA. TRBV21-1 is tagged as a pseudogene. The CDR3 runs 15 residues. CDR3 region: CASSKGDSLNQPQHF. The CDR3 bases are TGTGCCAGCAGCAAAGGAGACAGCCTCAATCAGCCCCAGCATTTT.

This chain uses TRBV4-1 with TRBJ2-1; TRBD2 agrees at 8 bases. CDR1 MGHRA and CDR2 YSYEKL come from the germline V gene. The CDR3 consists of 15 residues. V lost 1 base and J lost 5; bases outside the gene matches: 4. The DNA for the CDR3 is TGCGCCAGCAGCCAAGCTGCAGCGGGGGACAATGAGCAGTTCTTC. Its protein is CASSQAAAGDNEQFF.

The rearrangement joins TRBV11-2 to TRBJ2-3, with D tentatively TRBD1 (6 bases). The germline gives CDR1 SGHAT, CDR2 FQNNGV. The CDR3 is 14 amino acids. V shed 3 bases and J shed 6 bases, with 13 bases lying between them. The CDR3 sequence: CASSFEGGYDTQYF. The CDR3 region has the DNA TGTGCCAGCAGCTTCGAAGGGGGTTACGATACGCAGTATTTT. Full variable domain (remainder filled in from reference TRBV11-2 and TRBJ2-3): EAGVAQSPRYKIIEKRQSVAFWCNPISGHATLYWYQQILGQGPKLLIQFQNNGVVDDSQLPKDRFSAERLKGVDSTLKIQPAKLEDSAVYLCASSFEGGYDTQYFGPGTRLTVL.

The CDR3 reads CASSLKVTGELFF. The CDR3 DNA reads as TGTGCCAGCAGCTTAAAGGTCACCGGGGAGCTGTTTTTT. The chain couples TRBV7-6 to TRBJ2-2; no clear D gene. Germline V lookup: CDR1 SGHVS, CDR2 FNYEAQ. The CDR3 loop spans 13 amino acids. The ends were cut back, 2 bases at V and 4 bases at J, with 5 bases in the middle.

The chain couples TRBV6-8 to TRBJ1-5; perhaps TRBD1 as D (6 bases). Per the germline V gene, CDR1 is MNHGY and CDR2 is SAAAGT. Trimming took off 5 bases at V and 0 bases at J, with 17 bases between the two ends. This CDR3 is 17 amino acids long. The CDR3 loop reads CASSLTQGPYSNQPQHF. CDR3 nucleotide sequence: TGTGCCAGCAGTCTCACACAGGGACCTTATAGCAATCAGCCCCAGCATTTT.

V usage is TRBV5-4 and J usage is TRBJ2-7; 8 bases map to TRBD2. CDR3 length equals 15 residues. With V trimmed by 4 bases and J by 6 bases, 12 bases remained unmatched. Germline V gene lookup returns CDR1 SGHNT and CDR2 YYREEE (reference sequence). The CDR3 DNA reads TGTGCCAGCAGCCTTGGGGTAGCGGGGACCTCCGAGCAGTACTTC. Its protein product is CASSLGVAGTSEQYF. The entire variable domain, with the rest obtained from reference TRBV5-4 and TRBJ2-7, is as follows: ETGVTQSPTHLIKTRGQQVTLRCSSQSGHNTVSWYQQALGQGPQFIFQYYREEENGRGNFPPRFSGLQFPNYSSELNVNALELDDSALYLCASSLGVAGTSEQYFGPGTRLTVT.

This rearrangement joins TRBV13 to TRBJ2-7; D is unresolved. From germline, CDR1 is PRHDT and CDR2 FYEKMQ (reference sequence). V shed 5 bases and J shed 5 bases, with 16 bases lying between them. The CDR3 is 14 residues long. In DNA form, the CDR3 reads TGTGCCAGCAGCCATCAGGACGGCGCCAACGAGCAGTACTTC. Its protein is CASSHQDGANEQYF.

The chain links TRBV5-8 to TRBJ1-6; TRBD1 agrees at 10 bases. J gave up 7 bases and V 8 bases, and 3 bases lay outside the gene matches. This CDR3 is built from 13 residues. CDR1 and CDR2 from the germline V gene are SGHTS and YDEGEE. CDR3 sequence reads: CARPGQGNSPLHF. DNA for the CDR3: TGTGCCAGGCCGGGACAGGGGAATTCACCCCTCCACTTT. Full variable domain (rest looked up from reference TRBV5-8 and TRBJ1-6): EAGVTQSPTHLIKTRGQQATLRCSPISGHTSVYWYQQALGLGLQFLLWYDEGEERNRGNFPPRFSGRQFPNYSSELNVNALELEDSALYLCARPGQGNSPLHFGNGTRLTVT.

The genes are TRBV5-1 and TRBJ2-7; 9 bases align to TRBD1. This CDR3 is built from 15 residues. The J segment lost 0 bases and the V segment lost 3 bases, leaving 4 bases of the junction unmatched. The germline gives CDR1 SGHRS, CDR2 YFSETQ. CDR3 region: CASSWTTGGSYEQYF. The CDR3, as DNA: TGCGCCAGCAGCTGGACGACAGGGGGCTCCTACGAGCAGTACTTC.

The chain employs TRBV9 and TRBJ2-5; 10 bases align to TRBD2. This CDR3 has 15 residues. CDR1 and CDR2 from the germline V gene are SGDLS and YYNGEE. The ends lost 4 bases at V and 5 bases at J; junction bases unmatched: 8. Here the CDR3 reads CASSSRTSGGETQYF. The CDR3 DNA reads as TGTGCCAGCAGCTCTCGGACTAGCGGAGGGGAGACCCAGTACTTC.

The rearrangement uses TRBV21-1 and TRBJ2-3; the table assigns TRBD2, which was not confirmed against the DNA. TRBV21-1 is a pseudogene locus. The CDR3 loop spans 18 amino acids. CDR3 in DNA: TGTGCCAGCAGCAAAGGTATTAGAGGGAGGGCGAGCACAGATACGCAGTATTTT. Its translation is CASSKGIRGRASTDTQYF.

This chain joins TRBV11-2 and TRBJ2-7; maybe TRBD2 (6 bases). Trimming pared 2 bases from V and 4 bases from J, leaving 12 bases between. CDR3 length: 14 residues. CDR1 and CDR2 from the germline V gene are SGHAT and FQNNGV. The CDR3 bases are TGTGCCAGCAGCTTATTCGGAGGGGCTTACGAGCAGTACTTC. Protein sequence: CASSLFGGAYEQYF.